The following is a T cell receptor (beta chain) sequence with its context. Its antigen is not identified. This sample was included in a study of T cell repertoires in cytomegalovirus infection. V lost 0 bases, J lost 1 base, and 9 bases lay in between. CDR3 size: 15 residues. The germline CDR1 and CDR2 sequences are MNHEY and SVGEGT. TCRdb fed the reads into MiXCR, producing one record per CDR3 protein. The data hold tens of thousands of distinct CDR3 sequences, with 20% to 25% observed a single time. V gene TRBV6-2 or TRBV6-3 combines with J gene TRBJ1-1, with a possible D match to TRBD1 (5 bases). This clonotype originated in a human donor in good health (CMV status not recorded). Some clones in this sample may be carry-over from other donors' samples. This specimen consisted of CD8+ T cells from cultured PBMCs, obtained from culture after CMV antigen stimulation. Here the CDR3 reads CASSYSRGWNTEAFF. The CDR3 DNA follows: TGTGCCAGCAGTTACTCGAGGGGATGGAACACTGAAGCTTTCTTT.